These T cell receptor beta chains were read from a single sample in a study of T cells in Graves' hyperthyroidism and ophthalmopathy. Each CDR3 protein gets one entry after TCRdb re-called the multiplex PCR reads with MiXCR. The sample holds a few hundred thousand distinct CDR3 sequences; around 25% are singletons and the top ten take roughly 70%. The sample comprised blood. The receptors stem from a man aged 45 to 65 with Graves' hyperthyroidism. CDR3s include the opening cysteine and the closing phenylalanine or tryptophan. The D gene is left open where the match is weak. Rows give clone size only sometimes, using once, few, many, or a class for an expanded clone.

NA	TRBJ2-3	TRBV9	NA	TGTGCCAGCAGCGGACACAGGGGCACAGATACGCAGTATTTT	CASSGHRGTDTQYF
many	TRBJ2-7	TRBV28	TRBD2	TGTGCCAGCAGCGAGACTAGCCGCGAGCAGTACTTC	CASSETSREQYF
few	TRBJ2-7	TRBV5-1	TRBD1	TGCGCCAGCAGCTTCGGGACAGCCTACGAGCAGTACTTC	CASSFGTAYEQYF
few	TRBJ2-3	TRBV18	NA	TGTGCCAGCTCACTCTCCAGCTTGACAGATACGCAGTATTTT	CASSLSSLTDTQYF
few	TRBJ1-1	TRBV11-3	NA	TGTGCCAGCAGCCTTTCAGGGCGGTGGGAGGACACTGAAGCTTTCTTT	CASSLSGRWEDTEAFF
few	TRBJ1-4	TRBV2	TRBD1	TGTGCCAGCAGGACCCGATTAGGGACAGGGGAGAAACTGTTTTTT	CASRTRLGTGEKLFF
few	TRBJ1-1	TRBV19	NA	TGTGCCAGTAGTATAGAACAGACCTTGAAAGGAGCTTTCTTT	CASSIEQTLKGAFF
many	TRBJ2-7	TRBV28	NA	TGTGCCAGCAGTCTTGGGCTAGCCAATTCCTACGAGCAGTACTTC	CASSLGLANSYEQYF
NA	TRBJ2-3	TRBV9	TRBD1	TGTGCCAGCAGCAGAACAGGGGCGATCAGCACAGATACGCAGTATTTT	CASSRTGAISTDTQYF
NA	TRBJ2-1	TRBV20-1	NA	TGCAGTGCTAGAGGGATTCGGGGAAGTAACAATGAGCAGTTCTTC	CSARGIRGSNNEQFF
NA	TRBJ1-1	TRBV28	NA	TGTGCCAGCAGTCGAACCGGGATTCCCGCGGAAGCTTTCTTT	CASSRTGIPAEAFF
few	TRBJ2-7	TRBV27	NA	TGTGCCAGCAGTTTAACGGGATTAAGCTACGAGCAGTACTTC	CASSLTGLSYEQYF
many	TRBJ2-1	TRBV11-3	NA	TGTGCCAGCAGCTTAGTGGTGGGCGGGAATAGCTACAATGAGCAGTTCTTC	CASSLVVGGNSYNEQFF
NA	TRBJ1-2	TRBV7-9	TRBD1	TGTGCCAGCAGAGGGACAGGGGGCTATGGCTACACCTTC	CASRGTGGYGYTF
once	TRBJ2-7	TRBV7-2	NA	TGTGCCAGCAGCTTGGCGACGGGGGCAAGGGCCAATGAGCAGTACTTC	CASSLATGARANEQYF
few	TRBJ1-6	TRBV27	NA	TGTGCCAGCAGCACCCGATCGGGACCGATTAATTCACCCCTCCACTTT	CASSTRSGPINSPLHF
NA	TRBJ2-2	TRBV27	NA	TGTGCCAGCAGAGAAGGGGATAAGTACACCGGGGAGCTGTTTTTT	CASREGDKYTGELFF
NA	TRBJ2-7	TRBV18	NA	TGTGCCAGCTCACCAGGGGCAGGATCATTCCTAGGCGAGCAGTACTTC	CASSPGAGSFLGEQYF
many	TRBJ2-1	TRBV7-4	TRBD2	TGTGCCAGCAGCTTAGCAGCGGGAGGAAACAATGAGCAGTTCTTC	CASSLAAGGNNEQFF
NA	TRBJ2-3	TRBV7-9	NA	TGTGCCAGCAGCTTAGCTCAACGGGGTACGCAGTATTTT	CASSLAQRGTQYF
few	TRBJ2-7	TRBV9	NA	TGTGCCAGCAGCGTAGAAGAGGGGAACGAGCAGTACTTC	CASSVEEGNEQYF
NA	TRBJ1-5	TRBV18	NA	TGTGCCAGCTCACCACGGTGGGGGAATCAGCCCCAGCATTTT	CASSPRWGNQPQHF
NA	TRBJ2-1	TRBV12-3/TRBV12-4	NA	TGTGCCAGCAGGTTGTTAAGGGCCTACAATGAGCAGTTCTTC	CASRLLRAYNEQFF
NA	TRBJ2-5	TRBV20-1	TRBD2	TGCAGTGCTCCCCGGACTAGCGGAGAGACCCAGTACTTC	CSAPRTSGETQYF
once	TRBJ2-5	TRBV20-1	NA	TGCAGTGCAGTCGGGGGTTTGGAGACCCAGTACTTC	CSAVGGLETQYF
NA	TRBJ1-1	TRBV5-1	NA	TGCGCCAGCAGCTTGGCCGCCCAGGCCGGGTCTGAAGCTTTCTTT	CASSLAAQAGSEAFF
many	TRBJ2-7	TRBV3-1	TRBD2	TGTGCCAGCAGCCTAGCGGGGACTGAATACGAGCAGTACTTC	CASSLAGTEYEQYF
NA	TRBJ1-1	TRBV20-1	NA	TGCAGTGCTAAAAAAAACATGAACACTGAAGCTTTCTTT	CSAKKNMNTEAFF
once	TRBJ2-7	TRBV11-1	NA	TGTGCCAGCAGCTCACGACTGGGCTCCTACGAGCAGTACTTC	CASSSRLGSYEQYF
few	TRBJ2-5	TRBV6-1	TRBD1	TGTGCCAGCAGTTACAAGACAGGGGGCCAAGAGACCCAGTACTTC	CASSYKTGGQETQYF
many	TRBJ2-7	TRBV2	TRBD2	TGTGCCAGCAGTGAATTGGGACTAGGGGCCTACGAGCAGTACTTC	CASSELGLGAYEQYF
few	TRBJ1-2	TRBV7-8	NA	TGTGCCAGCAGGAATTACTCTAGGGCAGGGTGGGGCGGCTACACCTTC	CASRNYSRAGWGGYTF
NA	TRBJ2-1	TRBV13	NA	TGTGCCAGCAGCATAAAAACAGGGAAGGGGGATGAGCAGTTCTTC	CASSIKTGKGDEQFF
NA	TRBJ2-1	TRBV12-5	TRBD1	TGTGCTAGTGCCCTCTCGACAGGGGGGTACAATGAGCAGTTCTTC	CASALSTGGYNEQFF
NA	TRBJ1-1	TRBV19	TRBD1	TGTGCCAGTAGTAATCAGGGGGCTAACACTGAAGCTTTCTTT	CASSNQGANTEAFF
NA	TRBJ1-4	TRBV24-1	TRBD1	TGTGCCACCAGTGATTCCGGGGACTCTAGGGGGCTGGGTGAAAAACTGTTTTTT	CATSDSGDSRGLGEKLFF
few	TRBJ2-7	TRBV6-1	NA	TGTGCCAGCAGCCCATCAACCAGATACGAGCAGTACTTC	CASSPSTRYEQYF
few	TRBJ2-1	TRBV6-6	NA	TGTGCCAGCAGTTACTTTCAGGCCCCCAATGAGCAGTTCTTC	CASSYFQAPNEQFF
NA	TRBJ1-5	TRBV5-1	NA	TGCGCCAGCAGCTTGGCCCCTGGGGTTGATCAGCCCCAGCATTTT	CASSLAPGVDQPQHF
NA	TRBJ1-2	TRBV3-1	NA	TGTGCCAGCAGCCAATTGGGGACCACTAACTATGGCTACACCTTC	CASSQLGTTNYGYTF
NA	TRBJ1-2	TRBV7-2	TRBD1	TGTGCCAGCGGGAAAGGGGGCGCTAGCTATGGCTACACCTTC	CASGKGGASYGYTF
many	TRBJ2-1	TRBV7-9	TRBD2	TGTGCCAGCAGCCATAGCGGGAGCTCCTACAATGAGCAGTTCTTC	CASSHSGSSYNEQFF
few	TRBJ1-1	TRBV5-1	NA	TGCGCCAGCAGCTGGGGAATGATGAACACTGAAGCTTTCTTT	CASSWGMMNTEAFF
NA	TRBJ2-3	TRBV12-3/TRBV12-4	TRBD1	TGTGCCAGCAGGCCCGGACAGGGCAGCACAGATACGCAGTATTTT	CASRPGQGSTDTQYF
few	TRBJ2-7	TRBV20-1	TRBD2	TGCAGTGCTAGAGATCTCTTTCGCGGTGCTAGCGGGCACGATGACTCCTACGAGCAGTACTTC	CSARDLFRGASGHDDSYEQYF
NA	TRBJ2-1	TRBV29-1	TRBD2	TGCAGCTCTGTGTCGGGGGGCGGGACTAGGGGAATGAATGAGCAGTTCTTC	CSSVSGGGTRGMNEQFF
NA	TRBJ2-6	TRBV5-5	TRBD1	TGTGCCAGCAGCTTGCAACCCGGGACAGGATCCTCTGGGGCCAACGTCCTGACTTTC	CASSLQPGTGSSGANVLTF
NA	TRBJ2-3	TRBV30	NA	TGTGCCTGGAGTGCAGGAGCTAGCACAGATACGCAGTATTTT	CAWSAGASTDTQYF
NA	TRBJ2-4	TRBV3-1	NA	TGTGCCAGCAGCCATGGGGACTCAAACATTCAGTACTTC	CASSHGDSNIQYF
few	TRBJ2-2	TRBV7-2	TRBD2	TGTGCCAGCGGGGGGACTATCTTGAACACCGGGGAGCTGTTTTTT	CASGGTILNTGELFF
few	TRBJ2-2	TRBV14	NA	TGTGCCAGCAGCCAAGATCTCCGCACCGGGGAGCTGTTTTTT	CASSQDLRTGELFF
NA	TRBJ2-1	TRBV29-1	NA	TGCAGCGTAGAGGACCCCATTGAGCAGTTCTTC	CSVEDPIEQFF
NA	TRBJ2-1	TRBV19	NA	TGTGCCAGTAGTCCCCGACACAACAATGAGCAGTTCTTC	CASSPRHNNEQFF
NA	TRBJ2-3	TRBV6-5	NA	TGTGCCAGCAGTTACTCGACAGGGAGGACAGATACGCAGTATTTT	CASSYSTGRTDTQYF
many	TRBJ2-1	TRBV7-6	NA	TGTGCCAGCAGCTCAGGGCTTCCTCACAATGAGCAGTTCTTC	CASSSGLPHNEQFF
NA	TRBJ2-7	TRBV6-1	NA	TGTGCCAGCAAAGGTAGCCCGACCTACGAGCAGTACTTC	CASKGSPTYEQYF